This T cell receptor (beta chain) was obtained from a study of T-cell memory formation after mild COVID-19. Study-level background: The two donors had largely donor-specific TCR clusters.

Constant-segment primers were used for 5'RACE, and the resulting TCR alpha and TCR beta cDNA libraries carried sample barcodes and UMIs. TCRdb called the 5' RACE reads again in MiXCR, with one record for every CDR3 protein. The sample has fewer than 250,000 distinct CDR3 sequences, around 30% seen once; the top ten hold approximately 10%. The germline V gene has CDR1 SGHTA and CDR2 FQGNSA. V lost 5 bases, J lost 0 bases, and 4 bases stayed unmatched. This CDR3 contains 15 residues. This clonotype was detected a few times. Its antigen is as yet unknown. General study points: Contracting CD8+ clones were enriched in EMRA, CD4+ mainly in CM and EM. The finding that pre-infection memory included some responding clones suggested that cross-reactive memory joined.

V gene TRBV7-2 combines with J gene TRBJ2-7, with 10 bases identical to TRBD2. The source of this sequence is an adult woman who had mild COVID-19 (a few samples of this study predate the infection). Cell type and time point are not known. The specimen sequenced was PBMCs or a T cell subset sorted from them (not recorded which). CDR3 loop: CASSEGLAFSYEQYF. In nucleotides, the CDR3 is TGTGCCAGCAGCGAGGGACTAGCGTTCTCCTACGAGCAGTACTTC.